This T cell receptor beta chain was recorded in a study of regulatory dendritic cells for organ transplantation. Trimming at V came to 4 bases and at J to 4 bases, leaving 8 bases not matched to a gene. The V gene's germline CDR1 is LNHDA and CDR2 SQIVND (reference sequence). The CDR3 loop spans 18 amino acids. Data came from immunoSEQ multiplex PCR; TCRdb stores just in-frame clones and leaves some out. The sample lists 30,000 to 40,000 clones; 85% to 90% were seen once. The receptor was derived from a human donor in good health. The rearrangement links TRBV19 to TRBJ2-1, with TRBD2 matching over 15 bases. Sequencing was carried out using naive CD4+ T cells from blood. Indicated subset: CD45RA+ naive T cells. CDR3 sequence: CASSRTSGGAKRYNEQFF. In nucleotides, the CDR3 is TGTGCCAGTAGTAGGACTAGCGGGGGGGCGAAAAGATACAATGAGCAGTTCTTC.